These 2 T cell receptor beta chains originate from one sample sequenced in a study of T cell changes during pregnancy in multiple sclerosis. Data came from immunoSEQ multiplex PCR; TCRdb stores just in-frame clones and leaves some out. The sample yields about 97,000 clones, 75% to 95% seen once. The material was peripheral blood, obtained in the second trimester of pregnancy. Every receptor here comes from a female donor with multiple sclerosis, enrolled in a pregnancy study.

This chain links TRBV5-4 with TRBJ2-3; TRBD2 agrees at 13 bases. The germline CDR1 and CDR2 sequences are SGHNT and YYREEE (reference sequence). This CDR3 has 16 amino acids. J was trimmed by 5 bases and V by 2 bases; bases with no gene match: 5. The DNA for the CDR3 is TGTGCCAGCAGCTTAGGACTAGCGGGAGCGGTAGATACGCAGTATTTT. This codes for CASSLGLAGAVDTQYF.

The CDR3 nucleotides read TGTGCCAGCGGCCCGGAGGGCAATCAGCCCCAGCATTTT. This sequence encodes CASGPEGNQPQHF. This chain uses TRBV2 with TRBJ1-5; no reliable D call. The germline V and J ends were trimmed by 8 bases and 2 bases, with 10 bases remaining between them. Germline-derived CDR1 and CDR2 are SNHLY and FYNNEI. The CDR3 loop spans 13 amino acids.